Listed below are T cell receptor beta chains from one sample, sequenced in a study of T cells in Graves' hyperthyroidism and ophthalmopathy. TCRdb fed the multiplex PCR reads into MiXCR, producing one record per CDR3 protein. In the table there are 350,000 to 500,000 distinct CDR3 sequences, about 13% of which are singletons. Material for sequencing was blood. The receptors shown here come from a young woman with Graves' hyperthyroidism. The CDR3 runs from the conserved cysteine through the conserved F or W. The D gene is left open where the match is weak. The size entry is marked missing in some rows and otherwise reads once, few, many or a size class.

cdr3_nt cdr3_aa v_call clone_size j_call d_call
TGTGCCATCAAGGTAAAAGAGACCCAGTACTTC CAIKVKETQYF TRBV10-3 few TRBJ2-5 NA
TGTGCCAGCAGCTTAGGCCAGTTCTATGGCTACACCTTC CASSLGQFYGYTF TRBV7-2 many TRBJ1-2 NA
TGTGCCAGCAGTCCCTCCTTGGGACATAATTCACCCCTCCACTTT CASSPSLGHNSPLHF TRBV6-5 few TRBJ1-6 NA
TGTGCCAGCAGAGCCGGCGGACTAGCGGGACAACAGTCGCCCTACGAGCAGTACTTC CASRAGGLAGQQSPYEQYF TRBV6-1 NA TRBJ2-7 TRBD2
TGTGCCAGCAGCCGCGGAGGGGGATTGAACACTGAAGCTTTCTTT CASSRGGGLNTEAFF TRBV6-4 NA TRBJ1-1 NA
TGCAGCGTTGCAGAACCACAAGAGACCCAGTACTTC CSVAEPQETQYF TRBV29-1 many TRBJ2-5 NA
TGTGCCAGCAGCCCCAACCAAGAGACCCAGTACTTC CASSPNQETQYF TRBV11-1 many TRBJ2-5 NA
TGTGCCAGCAGTGATAGGGACAGTATTCGCTCTGGGGCCAACGTCCTGACTTTC CASSDRDSIRSGANVLTF TRBV2 few TRBJ2-6 TRBD1
TGTGCCAGCAGGGAACAGGGAGAGTATGGCTACACCTTC CASREQGEYGYTF TRBV12-3/TRBV12-4 many TRBJ1-2 NA
TGTGCCAGCAGCCACCTAACAGGGGGCCCCTGGATGAACACTGAAGCTTTCTTT CASSHLTGGPWMNTEAFF TRBV27 few TRBJ1-1 TRBD1
TGTGCCAGCGGGCCTGGCAATCAGCCCCAGCATTTT CASGPGNQPQHF TRBV3-1 many TRBJ1-5 NA
TGTGCCAGCTCACCACCACCTCCCAGCTCCTACAATGAGCAGTTCTTC CASSPPPPSSYNEQFF TRBV18 NA TRBJ2-1 NA
TGTGCCAGCAAAAGGCCCAGAATCCCCGCGGCTAATGAAAAACTGTTTTTT CASKRPRIPAANEKLFF TRBV6-1 many TRBJ1-4 NA
TGCGCCAGCAGACCGGGAGCCGGAAACACCATATATTTT CASRPGAGNTIYF TRBV5-1 NA TRBJ1-3 NA
TGCGCCAGCAGCCAAGTCCGCGGATTGAGGGAGCAGTACTTC CASSQVRGLREQYF TRBV4-1 many TRBJ2-7 NA
TGCGCCAGCAGCCTCAGCCCGTTAGCGGGAGCGGGTCAAGAGACCCAGTACTTC CASSLSPLAGAGQETQYF TRBV4-1 few TRBJ2-5 TRBD2
TGCAGCGTTGCTACCACTCGAAGTGGAGATACGCAGTATTTT CSVATTRSGDTQYF TRBV29-1 many TRBJ2-3 NA
TGTGCCAGCAGCTTAGTAACTAGCGGGAGCACAGATACGCAGTATTTT CASSLVTSGSTDTQYF TRBV7-9 many TRBJ2-3 TRBD2
TGTGCCAGCAGCTTACCGGGGGGGAAAACAGATACGCAGTATTTT CASSLPGGKTDTQYF TRBV7-8 few TRBJ2-3 TRBD2
TGCGCCAGCAGCCAAGGGCCGACAACTCACACTGAAGCTTTCTTT CASSQGPTTHTEAFF TRBV4-3 few TRBJ1-1 NA
TGTGCCAGTGTACAGCAGCCCCAGCATTTT CASVQQPQHF TRBV19 many TRBJ1-5 NA
TGTGCCAGCAGTTTTCTAGCTCGGGAGACCCAGTACTTC CASSFLARETQYF TRBV12-3/TRBV12-4 few TRBJ2-5 NA
TGTGCCAGCAGCCGGTCGGCGCATGAGCAGTTCTTC CASSRSAHEQFF TRBV9 NA TRBJ2-1 NA
TGTGCCAGCACCAAGAGGGGAGGACGCTACACAGATACGCAGTATTTT CASTKRGGRYTDTQYF TRBV11-2 many TRBJ2-3 NA
TGCAGCGTTGAAGATCCAACGGGAGGGAAAGATACGCAGTATTTT CSVEDPTGGKDTQYF TRBV29-1 many TRBJ2-3 TRBD2
TGTGCCGCGTGCGACTCTGGGGCCAACGTCCTGACTTTC CAACDSGANVLTF TRBV10-3 NA TRBJ2-6 NA
TGTGCCAGCTTCGGTAGCGGGAGGGAGTTGGGCACAGATACGCAGTATTTT CASFGSGRELGTDTQYF TRBV2 many TRBJ2-3 TRBD2
TGTGCCAGCCGAGGGGTTTTTAGGGGGTCCTACGAGCAGTACTTC CASRGVFRGSYEQYF TRBV28 many TRBJ2-7 NA
TGCAGCGTTGCCACCGGGGTAGCTAACTATGGCTACACCTTC CSVATGVANYGYTF TRBV29-1 NA TRBJ1-2 NA
TGTGCCAGCAGCGTAGCGGCAGCGGGAGGGTACAATGAGCAGTTCTTC CASSVAAAGGYNEQFF TRBV9 few TRBJ2-1 TRBD2
TGTGCCACCAGTGATTTGTCCGGGGAGCTGTTTTTT CATSDLSGELFF TRBV24-1 NA TRBJ2-2 NA
TGTGCCAGCAGCCCCGGAAGGGGGAATGGCTACACCTTC CASSPGRGNGYTF TRBV7-3 many TRBJ1-2 NA
TGTGCCAGCAGCTTACGAGGACAGACCTACGAGCAGTACTTC CASSLRGQTYEQYF TRBV11-1 many TRBJ2-7 NA
TGTGCCAGCAGCCGTGGGGGGCAAGAGACCCAGTACTTC CASSRGGQETQYF TRBV11-3 many TRBJ2-5 NA
TGCGCCAGCAGCCTGACAGGGCTGCGAGAGACCCAGTACTTC CASSLTGLRETQYF TRBV4-1 few TRBJ2-5 TRBD1
TGCAGTGCTCCGAGAGGGCAGGCCAATGAGCAGTTCTTC CSAPRGQANEQFF TRBV20-1 many TRBJ2-1 NA
TGTGCCAGCAGCCAAGAATGGGAGCAGTACTTC CASSQEWEQYF TRBV3-1 few TRBJ2-7 NA
TGTGCCAGCGGGGGCTTCGACACCTCCTACGAGCAGTACTTC CASGGFDTSYEQYF TRBV4-2 NA TRBJ2-7 NA
TGTGCCAGCAGTTTAGAAGGGAAGAAAGAAAAACTGTTTTTT CASSLEGKKEKLFF TRBV12-3/TRBV12-4 many TRBJ1-4 NA
TGTGCCAGCAGCTCGGGACAGGGTGTTCTCTCTCCTCAAAAAACAAACAATCAGCCCCAGCATTTT CASSSGQGVLSPQKTNNQPQHF TRBV11-2 once TRBJ1-5 TRBD1
TGTGCCAGCAGCCAAGATTGGGCTCAGGGGGGCTCAAATGGCTACACCTTC CASSQDWAQGGSNGYTF TRBV14 few TRBJ1-2 TRBD1
TGCAGTGCTAGAGGGCCCGGTAGCGAGAACACCGGGGAGCTGTTTTTT CSARGPGSENTGELFF TRBV20-1 NA TRBJ2-2 NA